Listed below are T cell receptor beta chains from one sample, sequenced in a study of OX40 agonist ivuxolimab in advanced cancers. Using immunoSEQ multiplex PCR, the repertoire was profiled, and TCRdb retains in-frame clones only, with some absent. The sample includes around 76,000 clones, 80% to 90% of them seen just once. This material consisted of CD4+ or CD8+ T cells sorted from blood, taken in a trial of the OX40 agonist ivuxolimab. The receptor source for this set is an adult with an advanced solid tumor such as melanoma, head and neck, liver or kidney cancer. The CDR3 runs from the conserved cysteine through the conserved F or W. D genes are given only for firm matches. Size values are once, few and many counts, or a class for expanded clones, and some rows have none.

J gene | D gene | V gene | CDR3 length | clone size | CDR3 DNA | CDR3 protein
TRBJ1-1 | NA | TRBV7-3 | 13 | NA | TGTGCCAGCAGCTGGGGGGCGAACACTGAAGCTTTCTTT | CASSWGANTEAFF
TRBJ2-3 | NA | TRBV29-1 | 14 | NA | TGCAGCGTTGAAGTTGGGCTGGGGGGAGATACGCAGTATTTT | CSVEVGLGGDTQYF
TRBJ1-4 | NA | TRBV9 | 13 | NA | TGTGCCAGCAGCGCTAAGGACGGGGAAAAACTGTTTTTT | CASSAKDGEKLFF
TRBJ1-1 | NA | TRBV18 | 14 | NA | TGTGCCAGCTCACAATCACAGGGGAACACTGAAGCTTTCTTT | CASSQSQGNTEAFF
TRBJ1-6 | TRBD1 | TRBV7-9 | 16 | NA | TGTGCCAGCAGCTTAAGGACAGGGAGTGGTAATTCACCCCTCCACTTT | CASSLRTGSGNSPLHF
TRBJ2-2 | TRBD1 | TRBV7-3 | 14 | NA | TGTGCCAGCAGCTTTGGGACAGACACCGGGGAGCTGTTTTTT | CASSFGTDTGELFF
TRBJ1-6 | NA | TRBV7-2 | 16 | NA | TGTGCCAGCAGCTTAGGGGGGGGCAGGCATAATTCACCCCTCCACTTT | CASSLGGGRHNSPLHF
TRBJ1-2 | NA | TRBV6-5 | 15 | NA | TGTGCCAGCAGTTACACGGGGTTGGTTAACTATGGCTACACCTTC | CASSYTGLVNYGYTF
TRBJ1-2 | TRBD1 | TRBV28 | 16 | NA | TGTGCCAGCAGTTTGTCCGGGACAGGGCTGAACTATGGCTACACCTTC | CASSLSGTGLNYGYTF
TRBJ1-1 | NA | TRBV6-5 | 12 | NA | TGTGCCAGCAGTTATGAGGGGACTGAAGCTTTCTTT | CASSYEGTEAFF
TRBJ1-5 | TRBD1 | TRBV6-5 | 14 | NA | TGTGCCAGTGACCGGGACAGGGTGTTTCAGCCCCAGCATTTT | CASDRDRVFQPQHF
TRBJ2-2 | NA | TRBV9 | 16 | NA | TGTGCCAGCAGCGTAGGCCCCAGATCTAACACCGGGGAGCTGTTTTTT | CASSVGPRSNTGELFF
TRBJ2-5 | NA | TRBV5-1 | 15 | NA | TGCGCCAGCAGCTCAAGCCGCGTAGAGAGGAGAGACCAGTACTTC | CASSSSRVERRDQYF
TRBJ1-2 | NA | TRBV5-6 | 12 | once | TGTGCCAGCAGCCAAGACAGCTATGGCTACACCTTC | CASSQDSYGYTF
TRBJ2-1 | NA | TRBV4-3 | 16 | NA | TGCGCCAGCAGCCAAGATCTTCTGGGTTTGTGGAATGAGCAGTTCTTC | CASSQDLLGLWNEQFF
TRBJ1-2 | TRBD1 | TRBV5-1 | 15 | NA | TGCGCCAGCAGCCTACGACAGGGGAGGAACTATGGCTACACCTTC | CASSLRQGRNYGYTF
TRBJ2-7 | TRBD1 | TRBV5-1 | 14 | NA | TGCGCCAGCAGCCCGGGACAGAGCTCCTACGAGCAGTACTTC | CASSPGQSSYEQYF
TRBJ2-1 | NA | TRBV5-6 | 16 | NA | TGTGCCAGCAGCCGGACGTTACAGAGGGTACGGGATGAGCAGTTCTTC | CASSRTLQRVRDEQFF
TRBJ2-7 | NA | TRBV28 | 14 | NA | TGTGCCAGCAGTTCCCTGTTTGGGGTCGGGGAGCAGTACTTC | CASSSLFGVGEQYF
TRBJ1-1 | NA | TRBV2 | 15 | NA | TGTGCCAGCAGTGTGGGGGGGGCCATGAACACTGAAGCTTTCTTT | CASSVGGAMNTEAFF
TRBJ1-6 | NA | TRBV5-1 | 15 | NA | TGCGCCAGCAGCTGGGATGGAATTAGCAATTCACCCCTCCACTTT | CASSWDGISNSPLHF
TRBJ1-1 | NA | TRBV4-3 | 15 | few | TGCGCCAGCAGCGCAAGCGGGGACGGTAACACTGAAGCTTTCTTT | CASSASGDGNTEAFF
TRBJ2-5 | NA | TRBV11-3 | 15 | NA | TGTGCCAGCAGCCTAGGGGGGCTAGCCCAAGAGACCCAGTACTTC | CASSLGGLAQETQYF
TRBJ2-1 | NA | TRBV6-6 | 14 | NA | TGTGCCAGCAGTTACTCACGAATTTACAATGAGCAGTTCTTC | CASSYSRIYNEQFF
TRBJ2-7 | NA | TRBV7-2 | 16 | NA | TGTGCCACCCGAAAACTTAACGAGGTCCCTTCCTACGAGCAGTACTTC | CATRKLNEVPSYEQYF
TRBJ1-6 | TRBD1 | TRBV5-6 | 15 | NA | TGTGCCAGCAGCTTCTACAGGGGCTTTAATTCACCCCTCCACTTT | CASSFYRGFNSPLHF
TRBJ2-7 | NA | TRBV5-8 | 12 | NA | TGTGCCAGCAGCTTGACAGACTACGAGCAGTACTTC | CASSLTDYEQYF
TRBJ1-4 | NA | TRBV19 | 14 | few | TGTGCCAGTAGTAACAACAGGATGGTGGGGGAACTGTTTTTT | CASSNNRMVGELFF
TRBJ2-5 | NA | TRBV11-2 | 13 | NA | TGTGCCAGCAGCTCGACGGGTATGGAGACCCAGTACTTC | CASSSTGMETQYF
TRBJ2-2 | TRBD2 | TRBV7-8 | 19 | NA | TGTGCCAGCAGCCCTCCGGGACTAGCCTTACTTAGGGGAACCGGGGAGCTGTTTTTT | CASSPPGLALLRGTGELFF
TRBJ2-7 | NA | TRBV30 | 15 | NA | TGTGCCTGGAGTGTACTAGGAGGGGTTGGCTACGAGCAGTACTTC | CAWSVLGGVGYEQYF
TRBJ1-4 | TRBD1 | TRBV2 | 13 | NA | TGTGCCAGCAATGGACAGGGGAATGAAAAACTGTTTTTT | CASNGQGNEKLFF
TRBJ2-7 | TRBD1 | TRBV5-1 | 13 | NA | TGCGCCAGCACCGGGGACAGGGCCAACGAGCAGTACTTC | CASTGDRANEQYF
TRBJ2-6 | NA | TRBV6-5 | 14 | NA | TGTGCCAGCAGTTACTCGGGTAGGGCCAACGTCCTGACTTTC | CASSYSGRANVLTF
TRBJ2-1 | NA | TRBV5-5 | 15 | NA | TGTGCCAGCAGCTTTGACGGGGGAGGCTACAATGAGCAGTTCTTC | CASSFDGGGYNEQFF
TRBJ2-1 | NA | TRBV4-3 | 16 | NA | TGCGCCAGCAGCCAAGATCCAGTGGCGACCTACAATGAGCAGTTCTTC | CASSQDPVATYNEQFF
TRBJ2-3 | NA | TRBV30 | 15 | NA | TGTGCCTGGAGTTCCTTCAAGGGCCCCGCGGGTACGCAGTATTTT | CAWSSFKGPAGTQYF
TRBJ1-2 | NA | TRBV11-2 | 13 | NA | TGTGCCAGCAGCCCCGGTCCTGGATATGGCTACACCTTC | CASSPGPGYGYTF
TRBJ2-4 | NA | TRBV6-6 | 14 | NA | TGTGCCAGCAGTTACCCCGACAGTAAAAACATTCAGTACTTC | CASSYPDSKNIQYF
TRBJ2-7 | NA | TRBV5-4 | 13 | NA | TGTGCCAGCAGCTTTGGACAGAGGTCCGAGCAGTACTTC | CASSFGQRSEQYF
TRBJ1-5 | TRBD1 | TRBV5-1 | 16 | NA | TGCGCCAGCAGCTTGGAGGGAGGACAGGGCAATCAGCCCCAGCATTTT | CASSLEGGQGNQPQHF
TRBJ1-1 | TRBD1 | TRBV5-1 | 14 | NA | TGCGCCAGCAGCTTGAGACAGGGAGGGACTGAAGCTTTCTTT | CASSLRQGGTEAFF
TRBJ1-4 | NA | TRBV28 | 15 | NA | TGTGCCAGCAGTTTCCCAGAGTCCCAAATAGAAAAACTGTTTTTT | CASSFPESQIEKLFF
TRBJ1-3 | NA | TRBV28 | 16 | NA | TGTGCCAGCAGTTTGAGGGCAGGGAGGTATGGAAACACCATATATTTT | CASSLRAGRYGNTIYF
TRBJ1-5 | NA | TRBV7-2 | 16 | NA | TGTGCCAGCAGCTTAGCGAGTCCCACCCGCAATCAGCCCCAGCATTTT | CASSLASPTRNQPQHF
TRBJ1-1 | NA | TRBV25-1 | 15 | NA | TGTGCCAGCAGTGGGACAGTCTCTCCCCCCTCTGAAGCTTTCTTT | CASSGTVSPPSEAFF
TRBJ2-2 | NA | TRBV5-1 | 14 | NA | TGCGCCAGCAGCCCCCAGGGCGTCACCGGGGAGCTGTTTTTT | CASSPQGVTGELFF
TRBJ1-4 | NA | TRBV9 | 15 | NA | TGTGCCAGCAGCGTAGGCAACAGGGACAATGAAAAACTGTTTTTT | CASSVGNRDNEKLFF
TRBJ2-3 | NA | TRBV30 | 12 | NA | TGTGCCTGGAGTTTTCGCCCAGATACGCAGTATTTT | CAWSFRPDTQYF
TRBJ1-1 | NA | TRBV7-2 | 14 | NA | TGTGCCAGCAGAACCCTTGGGACCTCGAGTGAAGCTTTCTTT | CASRTLGTSSEAFF
TRBJ2-5 | NA | TRBV5-1 | 16 | NA | TGCGCCAGCAGTCGTTCCGGGACGGCCACAAGAGAGACCCAGTACTTC | CASSRSGTATRETQYF
TRBJ2-2 | NA | TRBV5-6 | 13 | NA | TGTGCCAGCAGCTTAGGTCCGCCCGGGGAGCTGTTTTTT | CASSLGPPGELFF
TRBJ2-7 | NA | TRBV7-3 | 13 | NA | TGTGCCAGCAGCACATCCCCCTCCCGGGAGCAGTACTTC | CASSTSPSREQYF
TRBJ1-2 | NA | TRBV28 | 12 | NA | TGTGCCAGCAGTTTTTTGGGTGAGGGCTACACCTTC | CASSFLGEGYTF